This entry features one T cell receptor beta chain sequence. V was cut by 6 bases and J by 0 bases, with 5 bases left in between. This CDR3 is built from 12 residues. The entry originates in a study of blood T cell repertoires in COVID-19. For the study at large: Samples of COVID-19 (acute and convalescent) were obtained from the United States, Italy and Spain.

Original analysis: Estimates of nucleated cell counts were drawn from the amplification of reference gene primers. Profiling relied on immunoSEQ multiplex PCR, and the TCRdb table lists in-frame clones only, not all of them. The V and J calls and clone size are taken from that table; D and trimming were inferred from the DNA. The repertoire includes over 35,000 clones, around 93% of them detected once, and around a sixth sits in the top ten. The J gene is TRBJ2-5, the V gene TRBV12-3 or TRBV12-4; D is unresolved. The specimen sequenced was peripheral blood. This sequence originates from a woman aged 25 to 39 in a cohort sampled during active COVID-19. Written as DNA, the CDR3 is TGTGCCAGCAGACATTACCAAGAGACCCAGTACTTC. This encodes CASRHYQETQYF.